Below, 14 T cell receptor beta chains from the same sample are listed, as sequenced in a study of shared clonotypes between healthy human individuals. Clones were sequenced by immunoSEQ multiplex PCR, and TCRdb holds only the in-frame ones, with some missing. The table includes approximately 980,000 clones, more than 75% detected once. The sequenced sample was memory CD4+ T cells sorted from blood. Subset given: CD45RA-negative fraction. Every receptor here comes from a man aged 18 to 30 in good health.

V gene TRBV4-3 combines with J gene TRBJ2-7; possible D gene TRBD2, 6 bases. Trimming shortened V by 1 base and J by 4 bases, and 11 bases separated the two germline ends. Germline values: CDR1 LGHNA, CDR2 YSLEER. This CDR3 region has 14 residues. CDR3 amino acids: CASSQGSRGYEQYF. As DNA, the CDR3 is TGCGCCAGCAGCCAAGGAAGTCGGGGGTACGAGCAGTACTTC.

J is TRBJ2-3 and V is TRBV2; unclear D gene. V was pared by 6 bases and J by 3 bases, with 10 bases between. The CDR3 extends over 13 amino acids. Germline loops: CDR1 SNHLY, CDR2 FYNNEI. CDR3 sequence: CASRRAPTDTQYF. DNA for the CDR3: TGTGCCAGCAGAAGGGCGCCGACAGATACGCAGTATTTT.

Notes on this clone: Since a much larger clone is just one base distant, this may be a read error. This sample includes further DNA sequences coding for the same CDR3. The chain uses TRBV5-4 and TRBJ2-3; tentatively, D is TRBD2 (6 bases). V lost 2 bases and J lost 0, with 7 bases in between. This CDR3 is 14 amino acids long. CDR1 and CDR2 from the germline V gene are SGHNT and YYREEE (reference sequence). CDR3 loop: CASSFGTSTDTQYF. Here the CDR3 DNA reads TGTGCCAGCAGCTTCGGGACTAGCACAGATACGCAGTATTTT. Complete variable domain (other parts from reference TRBV5-4 and TRBJ2-3): ETGVTQSPTHLIKTRGQQVTLRCSSQSGHNTVSWYQQALGQGPQFIFQYYREEENGRGNFPPRFSGLQFPNYSSELNVNALELDDSALYLCASSFGTSTDTQYFGPGTRLTVL.

This clone was recorded a few times. This chain joins TRBV10-3 and TRBJ1-2; maybe TRBD1 (6 bases). V lost 2 bases and J lost 7, with 11 bases in between. This CDR3 region has 13 residues. Per germline, CDR1 ENHRY and CDR2 SYGVKD. CDR3 bases: TGTGCCATCAGTGAGACAGGGAAGGTTGGCTACACCTTC. This gives the protein CAISETGKVGYTF.

Of note for this clone: The same CDR3 is also encoded by other DNA sequences in this sample. The chain recombines TRBV20-1 with TRBJ1-6, with D unclear. Trimming removed 3 bases from V and 7 bases from J, with 4 bases in between. The CDR3 contains 11 residues. Per germline, CDR1 DFQATT and CDR2 SNEGSKA (reference sequence). CDR3 nucleotide sequence: TGCAGTGCTAGCAGAAATTCACCCCTCCACTTT. Translation gives CSASRNSPLHF.

J is TRBJ2-3 and V is TRBV5-4; possible D gene TRBD1, 6 bases. Per the germline V gene, CDR1 is SGHNT and CDR2 is YYREEE (reference sequence). The CDR3 loop spans 16 amino acids. The V end was cut by 6 bases, the J end by 4 bases, with 21 bases between. The chain's CDR3 is CASTTPGAGGADTQYF. The CDR3 DNA reads as TGTGCCAGCACCACGCCAGGGGCTGGAGGCGCAGATACGCAGTATTTT.

The CDR3 region is CASGRVAEQYF. In DNA form, the CDR3 reads TGTGCCAGCGGGAGGGTCGCCGAGCAGTACTTC. The V call is TRBV6-1, the J call TRBJ2-7, with TRBD2 identical over 7 bases. CDR3 length equals 11 residues. CDR1 and CDR2 (germline): MNHNS, SASEGT. Germline trimming cut 8 bases from V and 6 bases from J; bases unmatched to any gene: 4.

The rearrangement links TRBV6-1 to TRBJ1-1, with 9 bases matching TRBD1. Germline assignment: CDR1 MNHNS and CDR2 SASEGT. The V and J ends lost 0 bases and 9 bases, in that order; junction bases with no gene match: 5. CDR3 length: 14 residues. The CDR3 reads CASSEAGTGFQAFF. CDR3 DNA sequence: TGTGCCAGCAGTGAAGCTGGGACAGGGTTTCAAGCTTTCTTT.

The rearrangement joins TRBV18 to TRBJ2-7; D possibly matches TRBD1 or TRBD2 (6 bases each). CDR3 length: 15 residues. Germline-derived CDR1 and CDR2 are KGHSH and LQKENI. Trimming removed 0 bases from V and 4 bases from J, with 13 bases in between. The CDR3 nucleotides read TGTGCCAGCTCACCACCGGGGGGCGTTGGGTACGAGCAGTACTTC. As protein: CASSPPGGVGYEQYF. Combining the CDR3 with reference TRBV18 and TRBJ2-7 gives the whole variable domain NAGVMQNPRHLVRRRGQEARLRCSPMKGHSHVYWYRQLPEEGLKFMVYLQKENIIDESGMPKERFSAEFPKEGPSILRIQQVVRGDSAAYFCASSPPGGVGYEQYFGPGTRLTVT.

V and J are TRBV30 and TRBJ1-5; D remains ambiguous. V lost 4 bases and J lost 9, with 13 bases in between. Per the germline V gene, CDR1 is GTSNPN and CDR2 is SVGIG (reference sequence). The CDR3 totals 12 residues. CDR3 DNA sequence: TGTGCCTGGAATTCGGGATTAGGGCCCCAGCATTTT. Translating it yields CAWNSGLGPQHF.

The CDR3 sequence is CASSLWDSINEQFF. The CDR3 DNA reads as TGTGCCAGCAGCTTATGGGACTCCATCAATGAGCAGTTCTTC. The gene calls are TRBV11-2 and TRBJ2-1; D might be TRBD2 (6 bases). This CDR3 has 14 residues. The V gene's germline CDR1 is SGHAT and CDR2 FQNNGV. V lost 2 bases and J lost 6, with 11 bases in between. The whole variable domain, filled in from reference TRBV11-2 and TRBJ2-1, reads EAGVAQSPRYKIIEKRQSVAFWCNPISGHATLYWYQQILGQGPKLLIQFQNNGVVDDSQLPKDRFSAERLKGVDSTLKIQPAKLEDSAVYLCASSLWDSINEQFFGPGTRLTVL.

The chain combines TRBV10-3 with TRBJ1-2; D is ambiguous. V was shortened by 3 bases and J by 5 bases, with 7 bases between the two germline ends. Germline CDR1 and CDR2: ENHRY and SYGVKD. The CDR3 contains 12 residues. CDR3 nucleotide sequence: TGTGCCATCAGTGACCCAGGATATGGCTACACCTTC. This translates into CAISDPGYGYTF.

The V and J genes are TRBV2 and TRBJ2-5, with TRBD1 as a possible D gene (5 bases). Germline assignment: CDR1 SNHLY and CDR2 FYNNEI. The CDR3 extends over 12 amino acids. Trimming pared 5 bases from V and 1 base from J, leaving 5 bases between. CDR3: CASSQGQETQYF. Here the CDR3 DNA reads TGTGCCAGCAGTCAGGGCCAAGAGACCCAGTACTTC.

The V call is TRBV2, the J call TRBJ2-1, with D hard to call. The CDR3 covers 11 residues. V was trimmed by 5 bases and J by 5 bases, leaving 4 bases between them. CDR1 and CDR2 (germline): SNHLY, FYNNEI. CDR3 in DNA: TGTGCCAGCAGTAGGAACAATGAGCAGTTCTTC. It specifies CASSRNNEQFF.